The next 28 T cell receptor beta chains were all read from a single sample in a study of blood T cells in healthy people across ages. It was with a sample-barcoded 5' primer and a J-beta primer mix that a second PCR of roughly 7 to 12 cycles was run. TCRdb passed the 5' RACE reads through MiXCR, listing each CDR3 protein once. The sample carries some 920,000 distinct CDR3 sequences, roughly 50% recorded once. Sequencing used blood. Every receptor here comes from an older woman in good health.

This clonotype was found a few times. This chain joins TRBV24-1 and TRBJ2-3, with 11 positions matching TRBD2. Germline trimming cut 1 base from V and 5 bases from J; bases unmatched to any gene: 7. In germline, CDR1 is KGHDR, CDR2 SFDVKD. The CDR3 has 17 amino acids. The CDR3: CATSDFVLAGEIDTQYF. CDR3 sequence (DNA): TGTGCCACCAGTGATTTCGTACTAGCGGGAGAGATAGATACGCAGTATTTT.

Note on this clonotype: A read error may produce the germline difference seen at one junction end. The chain uses TRBV6-2 or TRBV6-3 and TRBJ2-4, with 9 bases lining up with TRBD2. The CDR3 runs 16 residues. Germline V gene data show CDR1 as MNHEY and CDR2 as SVGEGT. In nucleotides, the CDR3 is TGTGCCAGCACCTCGGTAGTAGCGGGAGAAAGAAACACTCAGTACTTC. It yields the protein CASTSVVAGERNTQYF.

This chain joins TRBV4-1 and TRBJ2-1; 13 bases align to TRBD2. V was pared by 5 bases and J by 8 bases, with 12 bases of the junction left unmatched. Germline V gene data show CDR1 as MGHRA and CDR2 as YSYEKL. There are 17 residues in the CDR3. DNA for the CDR3: TGCGCCAGCAGCTTCCTACTAGCGGGAGGGGACGAGGATGAGCAGTTCTTC. Residues: CASSFLLAGGDEDEQFF.

V usage is TRBV29-1 and J usage is TRBJ2-7, with 7 bases fitting TRBD1. Germline CDR1 is SQVTM and CDR2 is ANQGSEA. The junction had 6 bases not matched to a gene; V was cut back by 5 bases and J by 5 bases. The CDR3 spans 12 residues. The CDR3 reads CSVTDRFNEQYF. The CDR3 coding sequence is TGCAGCGTTACGGACAGGTTCAACGAGCAGTACTTC.

V usage is TRBV12-3 or TRBV12-4 and J usage is TRBJ2-1; D remains unclear. The CDR3 runs to 15 residues. V gave up 0 bases and J gave up 9 bases, with 15 bases separating them. The CDR3 protein is CASSLALTANSEQFF. The CDR3, as DNA: TGTGCCAGCAGTTTAGCACTAACGGCGAACAGTGAGCAGTTCTTC.

About this clonotype: An end of the junction does not agree with germline; a read error may underlie this. J is TRBJ2-3 and V is TRBV7-2; 9 bases are shared with TRBD2. Germline V gene sequence: CDR1 SGHTA, CDR2 FQGNSA. This CDR3 spans 14 amino acids. The CDR3 DNA follows: TGTGCCAGCAGCCTAGCGGGAATAGTAGATACGCAGTATTTT. Translating it yields CASSLAGIVDTQYF. Variable domain in full (rest from reference TRBV7-2 and TRBJ2-3): GAGVSQSPSNKVTEKGKDVELRCDPISGHTALYWYRQSLGQGLEFLIYFQGNSAPDKSGLPSDRFSAERTGGSVSTLTIQRTQQEDSAVYLCASSLAGIVDTQYFGPGTRLTVL.

The J gene is TRBJ2-5, the V gene TRBV21-1; TRBD1 reflects the table's D call only, with no check against the DNA. TRBV21-1 is flagged as a pseudogene. This CDR3 region has 14 residues. The CDR3 bases are TGTGCCAGCAGACAGTCAGGGGCCCAAGAGACCCAGTACTTC. It is translated as CASRQSGAQETQYF.

This clonotype was seen just once. This sequence joins TRBV27 and TRBJ2-5; D gene ambiguous. The J call is doubtful: the DNA matches TRBJ2-7 better. The CDR3 has 14 amino acids. Germline-derived CDR1 and CDR2 are MNHEY and SMNVEV (reference sequence). The CDR3 protein is CASSFGAWSLEQYF. The CDR3 region has the DNA TGTGCCAGCAGTTTTGGTGCATGGTCTCTCGAGCAGTACTTC.

This clonotype is a singleton in its sample. The chain joins TRBV5-1 to TRBJ2-3; 12 positions agree with TRBD2. Losses at the gene ends were 1 base for V and 4 bases for J; bases not matched to a gene: 4. This CDR3 spans 16 amino acids. The germline V gene encodes CDR1 SGHRS and CDR2 YFSETQ. The CDR3, as DNA: TGCGCCAGCAGCTTGTTCTCTAGCGGGAGGGCAGATACGCAGTATTTT. This gives the protein CASSLFSSGRADTQYF.

The CDR3, as DNA: TGCAGTGCTAGAGATGGAACTAGCGGGAGACGCGAGCAGTTCTTC. It is translated as CSARDGTSGRREQFF. V and J are TRBV20-1 and TRBJ2-1; the match to TRBD2 covers 11 bases. Germline V gene data show CDR1 as DFQATT and CDR2 as SNEGSKA (reference sequence). The CDR3 runs to 15 residues. The V gene end was trimmed by 0 bases and the J gene end by 10 bases; junction bases not matched to a gene: 8.

This clonotype was recorded a few times. The J gene is TRBJ2-5, the V gene TRBV7-2; D not resolved. Trimming stripped 2 bases from V and 11 bases from J, with 12 bases between. This CDR3 comprises 12 residues. CDR1 is SGHTA, CDR2 FQGNSA, per germline. The CDR3 region has the DNA TGTGCCAGCAGCTTAAACAAACCTCAGCAGTACTTC. It yields the protein CASSLNKPQQYF.

The chain joins TRBV28 to TRBJ2-7; 9 bases match TRBD1. V lost 10 bases, J lost 6 bases, and 16 bases stayed unmatched. The CDR3 is 15 residues long. Looked up from germline, CDR1 is MDHEN and CDR2 is SYDVKM. The CDR3 DNA reads TGTGCCACCGCTGTTACCGGGACAGGGAGTCTCGAGCAGTACTTC. This gives the protein CATAVTGTGSLEQYF.

The chain recombines TRBV4-1 with TRBJ2-7; D gene ambiguous. Germline CDR1 and CDR2: MGHRA and YSYEKL. This CDR3 is 14 amino acids long. Trimming stripped 1 base from V and 2 bases from J, with 9 bases between. This chain's CDR3 is CASSQGVVAYEQYF. The CDR3 DNA sequence: TGCGCCAGCAGCCAAGGGGTGGTAGCCTACGAGCAGTACTTC.

The chain combines TRBV3-1 with TRBJ1-6; TRBD1 matches 8 bases. This CDR3 has 14 residues. The germline V gene encodes CDR1 LGHDT and CDR2 YNNKEL (reference sequence). The V segment lost 5 bases and the J segment 7 bases; nucleotides outside the gene matches: 4. The CDR3 DNA reads TGTGCCAGCAGCAAGACAGGGGAAAATTCACCCCTCCACTTT. Its translation is CASSKTGENSPLHF.

This clonotype appeared a few times. The chain couples TRBV25-1 to TRBJ2-5; 9 bases are shared with TRBD2. The CDR3 covers 15 residues. With 4 bases clipped from V and 5 bases from J, the junction kept 8 bases outside the gene matches. CDR1 is MGHDK and CDR2 is SYGVNS in the germline V gene. CDR3 region: CASSGFSGRRETQYF. DNA of the CDR3: TGTGCCAGCAGTGGATTTAGCGGGAGACGGGAGACCCAGTACTTC.

This clonotype has a handful of counts. This chain uses TRBV28 with TRBJ2-5; 8 bases agree with TRBD2. CDR3 length: 15 amino acids. In germline, CDR1 is MDHEN, CDR2 SYDVKM. J lost 4 bases, V lost 7 bases, and 11 bases had no gene match. CDR3 sequence reads: CASNRRGVEGETQYF. The CDR3 bases are TGTGCCAGCAACAGGCGGGGGGTAGAAGGAGAGACCCAGTACTTC.

This chain joins TRBV25-1 and TRBJ2-5; tentative D call: TRBD2 (7 bases). Germline V gene data show CDR1 as MGHDK and CDR2 as SYGVNS. This CDR3 spans 15 amino acids. The V gene lost 2 bases and the J gene lost 3 bases, with 13 bases spanning the gap. CDR3 sequence: CASSELAEGEETQYF. The DNA of the CDR3 is TGTGCCAGCAGTGAACTAGCGGAGGGGGAAGAGACCCAGTACTTC.

Points on this clonotype: A much larger clonotype is one base distant, so this may be a read error. The gene calls are TRBV5-1 and TRBJ1-6; D ambiguous. Germline CDR1 is SGHRS and CDR2 is YFSETQ. Trimming removed 3 bases from V and 7 bases from J, with 11 bases in between. The CDR3 has 14 amino acids. The CDR3 bases are TGCGCCAGCAGCTGGGTTCAGGAGAATTCACCCCTCCACTTT. Its protein is CASSWVQENSPLHF.

The chain employs TRBV29-1 and TRBJ2-1, with 7 bases lining up with TRBD2. There are 13 residues in the CDR3. Germline CDR1 is SQVTM and CDR2 is ANQGSEA. Losses at the gene ends were 6 bases for V and 7 bases for J; bases not matched to a gene: 9. Here the CDR3 reads CSVALGGWNEQFF. The CDR3 bases are TGCAGCGTCGCCCTGGGAGGGTGGAATGAGCAGTTCTTC.

This clonotype has ten or more counts. The chain is built from TRBV20-1 and TRBJ1-2; D is undetermined. Trimming pared 3 bases from V and 8 bases from J, leaving 10 bases between. This CDR3 comprises 11 residues. CDR1 is DFQATT and CDR2 is SNEGSKA in the germline V gene (reference sequence). DNA for the CDR3: TGCAGTGCTAGGTTGCGGGCGGGCTACACCTTC. This translates into CSARLRAGYTF.

This clonotype was found a few times. The J gene is TRBJ2-3, the V gene TRBV7-2; 13 bases are a match to TRBD2. Germline V lookup: CDR1 SGHTA, CDR2 FQGNSA. V gave up 5 bases and J gave up 4 bases; unmatched junction bases: 6. This CDR3 comprises 16 residues. CDR3 region: CASSLGLAGAADTQYF. The DNA of the CDR3 is TGTGCCAGCAGCCTCGGACTAGCGGGAGCCGCAGATACGCAGTATTTT. The full variable domain, in which reference TRBV7-2 and TRBJ2-3 provide the parts outside the CDR3, is GAGVSQSPSNKVTEKGKDVELRCDPISGHTALYWYRQSLGQGLEFLIYFQGNSAPDKSGLPSDRFSAERTGGSVSTLTIQRTQQEDSAVYLCASSLGLAGAADTQYFGPGTRLTVL.

The gene calls are TRBV7-2 and TRBJ2-7, with TRBD2 matching 9 bases. From germline, CDR1 is SGHTA and CDR2 FQGNSA. The CDR3 length is 16 residues. V dropped 0 bases and J dropped 6; count of bases not matched to a gene: 9. The DNA for the CDR3 is TGTGCCAGCAGCTTAGCACCGGGACTAGCTTTCTCCGAGCAGTACTTC. Amino acid sequence: CASSLAPGLAFSEQYF.

The rearrangement joins TRBV12-3 or TRBV12-4 to TRBJ2-7; D may be TRBD2 (5 bases). The CDR3 length is 12 residues. The V end was cut by 11 bases, the J end by 5 bases, with 16 bases between. The CDR3 sequence: CAGGSEGHEQYF. Here the CDR3 DNA reads TGTGCCGGCGGTTCCGAGGGCCACGAGCAGTACTTC.

This clonotype was detected a few times. The V gene is TRBV7-2, the J gene TRBJ2-4; D unclear. The CDR3 length is 15 residues. V lost 4 bases and J 3 bases, leaving 13 bases between the germline ends. Germline V CDR1 and CDR2: SGHTA, FQGNSA. The CDR3 spells CASSSNLGYKNIQYF. The CDR3 DNA reads as TGTGCCAGCAGCTCCAATCTAGGTTACAAAAACATTCAGTACTTC. The whole variable domain, filled in from reference TRBV7-2 and TRBJ2-4, reads GAGVSQSPSNKVTEKGKDVELRCDPISGHTALYWYRQSLGQGLEFLIYFQGNSAPDKSGLPSDRFSAERTGGSVSTLTIQRTQQEDSAVYLCASSSNLGYKNIQYFGAGTRLSVL.

This chain uses TRBV4-1 with TRBJ2-4; 8 bases map to TRBD2. Germline V lookup: CDR1 MGHRA, CDR2 YSYEKL. V dropped 0 bases and J dropped 3; count of bases not matched to a gene: 4. The CDR3 covers 16 residues. Written as DNA, the CDR3 is TGCGCCAGCAGCCAAGATAGCGGGATCGGCAAAAACATTCAGTACTTC. This sequence encodes CASSQDSGIGKNIQYF.

This clonotype was seen more than once but under ten times. V usage is TRBV5-1 and J usage is TRBJ2-1; D ambiguous. V was cut by 2 bases and J by 8 bases, with 8 bases left in between. The germline CDR1 and CDR2 sequences are SGHRS and YFSETQ. There are 12 residues in the CDR3. The CDR3 nucleotides are TGCGCCAGCAGCTTCCCGGGCGATGAGCAGTTCTTC. This gives the protein CASSFPGDEQFF.

The genes are TRBV10-3 and TRBJ2-3, with a possible D match to TRBD2 (5 bases). The CDR3 consists of 17 residues. With 3 bases removed from V and 4 bases from J, the gap between germline ends came to 20 bases. Germline lookup yields CDR1 ENHRY and CDR2 SYGVKD. CDR3 amino acids: CAISDIGWTPTSDTQYF. The CDR3 coding sequence is TGTGCCATCAGTGATATTGGCTGGACTCCAACCTCAGATACGCAGTATTTT.

The chain links TRBV20-1 to TRBJ1-3, with a weak D call TRBD1 (6 bases). There are 15 residues in the CDR3. V shed 4 bases and J shed 3 bases, with 16 bases lying between them. In germline, CDR1 is DFQATT, CDR2 SNEGSKA (reference sequence). The CDR3: CSAKRDTSFGNTIYF. The CDR3 nucleotides are TGCAGTGCTAAGAGGGACACGTCCTTTGGAAACACCATATATTTT.